Sequencing of this TCR beta chain was carried out in a study of CXCR3-negative and CXCR3-positive naive CD8 T cells. UMI-labeled TRB cDNA libraries were prepared by 5' RACE. TCRdb reanalyzed the 5' RACE reads and collapses them to one entry per CDR3 protein, without DNA. This listing includes some 130,000 distinct CDR3 sequences. As concerns this clonotype: Its antigen is unidentified.

There are 14 residues in the CDR3. Germline V gene data show CDR1 as SEHNR and CDR2 as FQNEAQ (reference sequence). Study-level findings and limits: The authors found comparable surface CD5 between naive subsets and inferred TCR strength from TRB CDR3 properties.

Sequenced: naive CXCR3- CD8+ T cells from blood. The subset denotes: CD45RO-CCR7+CD27+CD95- naive CD8+ T cells lacking CXCR3 (TNR3-). The rearrangement uses TRBV7-9 and TRBJ2-7; the D call of TRBD1 rests on TCRdb alone, since no DNA is present to check it. The TCR was taken from a human donor in good health. Some clones in this sample may be carry-over from other donors' samples. This CDR3 reads CASSPAGGSHEQYF. The full variable domain, with the rest looked up from reference TRBV7-9 and TRBJ2-7, is DTGVSQNPRHKITKRGQNVTFRCDPISEHNRLYWYRQTLGQGPEFLTYFQNEAQLEKSRLLSDRFSAERPKGSFSTLEIQRTEQGDSAMYLCASSPAGGSHEQYFGPGTRLTVT.